These T cell receptor beta chains were read from a single sample in a study of shared clonotypes between healthy human individuals. Here immunoSEQ multiplex PCR was the method, and the copy in TCRdb shows in-frame clones only, minus some. In the table there are a few million clones, under 97% of which are singletons. Sequenced material: naive CD4+ T cells sorted from blood. The receptors were sampled from a man younger than 35 in good health. Each CDR3 is given with its conserved first and last residue. Fields, in order: clone size, V gene, D gene, J gene, CDR3 protein, CDR3 DNA. A D gene is named only where the DNA matches it firmly. Where a row states a size, it is once, few, many or the class of an expanded clone; other rows omit it.

>NA|TRBV5-1|TRBD2|TRBJ2-7
CASSFLAGEYEQYF
TGCGCCAGCAGCTTTCTAGCGGGGGAATACGAGCAGTACTTC
>NA|TRBV27|TRBD2|TRBJ2-1
CASSLLRREGQFF
TGTGCCAGCAGTCTACTTAGACGGGAGGGGCAGTTCTTC
>NA|TRBV18|NA|TRBJ1-2
CASSSLPEGGYTF
TGTGCCAGCTCATCTCTTCCAGAGGGTGGCTACACCTTC
>NA|TRBV4-1|NA|TRBJ1-4
CASSQDLLRGASEKLFF
TGCGCCAGCAGCCAAGATTTATTACGCGGGGCGAGTGAAAAACTGTTTTTT
>NA|TRBV11-1|NA|TRBJ1-2
CASSFTRELGYTF
TGTGCCAGCAGCTTTACGAGGGAACTCGGCTACACCTTC
>NA|TRBV5-8|NA|TRBJ2-3
CASSTFRGAQYF
TGTGCCAGCAGCACGTTCCGAGGGGCGCAGTATTTT
>NA|TRBV5-1|NA|TRBJ1-5
CASSLAGASNQPQHF
TGCGCCAGCAGCTTGGCGGGGGCAAGCAATCAGCCCCAGCATTTT
>once|TRBV18|NA|TRBJ2-5
CASSPPLGSEETQYF
TGTGCCAGCTCACCACCTTTAGGAAGTGAAGAGACCCAGTACTTC
>NA|TRBV19|TRBD1|TRBJ2-7
CASSLGTAYEQYF
TGTGCCAGTAGTTTGGGGACAGCCTACGAGCAGTACTTC
>NA|TRBV7-8|NA|TRBJ1-5
CASSPRGGLGPQHF
TGTGCCAGCAGCCCCCGAGGGGGTTTGGGGCCCCAGCATTTT
>NA|TRBV6-6|NA|TRBJ2-7
CASLEGPPNYEQYF
TGTGCCAGCCTGGAGGGACCTCCTAACTACGAGCAGTACTTC
>NA|TRBV7-2|NA|TRBJ2-3
CASSLSEGTDTQYF
TGTGCCAGCAGCTTATCCGAGGGAACAGATACGCAGTATTTT
>NA|TRBV9|NA|TRBJ2-5
CASSTRLEVATQYF
TGTGCCAGCAGCACCCGACTAGAGGTCGCGACCCAGTACTTC
>NA|TRBV12-5|NA|TRBJ1-1
CASGFMRTSNTEAFF
TGTGCTAGTGGTTTCATGAGGACTTCGAACACTGAAGCTTTCTTT
>NA|TRBV19|NA|TRBJ2-7
CASSVGYEQYF
TGTGCCAGTAGTGTGGGTTACGAGCAGTACTTC
>NA|TRBV5-4|NA|TRBJ2-7
CASSPNYGTITYEQYF
TGTGCCAGCAGCCCCAACTACGGGACCATAACCTACGAGCAGTACTTC
>NA|TRBV10-3|NA|TRBJ1-5
CAISESGGAHQPQHF
TGTGCCATCAGTGAGTCCGGGGGGGCTCATCAGCCCCAGCATTTT
>NA|TRBV18|NA|TRBJ2-1
CASSPPTGSSYNEQFF
TGTGCCAGCTCACCACCGACGGGGAGCTCCTACAATGAGCAGTTCTTC
>NA|TRBV11-1|NA|TRBJ2-1
CASSLDGQINEQFF
TGTGCCAGCAGCTTAGACGGCCAGATTAATGAGCAGTTCTTC
>NA|TRBV10-3|TRBD1|TRBJ1-3
CAAGGGVAGNTIYF
TGTGCCGCAGGGGGCGGGGTAGCTGGAAACACCATATATTTT
>NA|TRBV18|NA|TRBJ2-2
CASSEGNTGELFF
TGTGCCAGCTCGGAGGGAAACACCGGGGAGCTGTTTTTT
>NA|TRBV28|TRBD1|TRBJ1-1
CASINPGQGNTEAFF
TGTGCCAGCATCAACCCCGGACAGGGTAACACTGAAGCTTTCTTT
>NA|TRBV5-1|TRBD1|TRBJ1-3
CASSLGGPTGTGNTIYF
TGCGCCAGCAGCTTGGGAGGCCCGACAGGGACTGGAAACACCATATATTTT
>NA|TRBV7-2|NA|TRBJ2-6
CASTRGGTGANVLTF
TGTGCCAGCACCAGAGGGGGGACGGGGGCCAACGTCCTGACTTTC
>NA|TRBV10-3|NA|TRBJ1-2
CAIKGLGYGYTF
TGTGCCATCAAGGGACTCGGATATGGCTACACCTTC
>NA|TRBV28|NA|TRBJ1-6
CASSLVPSPNSPLHF
TGTGCCAGCAGTTTAGTGCCGTCCCCTAATTCACCCCTCCACTTT
>NA|TRBV7-2|NA|TRBJ2-2
CASSLERLGLSGELFF
TGTGCCAGCAGCTTAGAACGGTTAGGTCTGTCGGGGGAGCTGTTTTTT
>NA|TRBV29-1|TRBD2|TRBJ2-1
CSVDHGGSSYNEQFF
TGCAGCGTTGACCATGGCGGGAGCTCCTACAATGAGCAGTTCTTC
>NA|TRBV11-3|TRBD2|TRBJ2-3
CASSLLAGTDTQYF
TGTGCCAGCAGCTTACTAGCGGGGACAGATACGCAGTATTTT
>few|TRBV19|NA|TRBJ1-2
CASTDIYGYTF
TGTGCCAGTACTGACATCTATGGCTACACCTTC
>NA|TRBV21-1|NA|TRBJ1-3
CASAGQAAGNTIYF
TGTGCCAGCGCGGGACAGGCGGCTGGAAACACCATATATTTT
>NA|TRBV18|TRBD2|TRBJ2-3
CASSAGTSGSGTDTQYF
TGTGCCAGCTCAGCGGGGACTAGCGGGAGTGGCACAGATACGCAGTATTTT
>NA|TRBV4-2|NA|TRBJ1-5
CASSQENQPQHF
TGTGCCAGCAGCCAAGAAAATCAGCCCCAGCATTTT
>once|TRBV29-1|TRBD1|TRBJ2-7
CSVEIQGENEQYF
TGCAGCGTTGAAATCCAGGGGGAAAACGAGCAGTACTTC
>NA|TRBV27|NA|TRBJ2-7
CASSSTLASSYEQYF
TGTGCCAGCAGTTCAACGCTCGCATCGTCCTACGAGCAGTACTTC
>NA|TRBV19|NA|TRBJ2-3
CASSPRTALSTDTQYF
TGTGCCAGTAGTCCACGGACAGCCTTAAGCACAGATACGCAGTATTTT
>NA|TRBV5-4|NA|TRBJ2-3
CASSLQQESTDTQYF
TGTGCCAGCAGCTTGCAGCAGGAAAGCACAGATACGCAGTATTTT
>few|TRBV28|NA|TRBJ1-2
CASSSYGYTF
TGTGCCAGCAGTTCCTATGGCTACACCTTC
>NA|TRBV7-2|TRBD1|TRBJ2-5
CASSPRTGLQETQYF
TGTGCCAGCAGCCCAAGGACAGGTCTCCAAGAGACCCAGTACTTC
>NA|TRBV28|NA|TRBJ1-5
CASTLAGKHQPQHF
TGTGCCAGCACCCTGGCAGGGAAACATCAGCCCCAGCATTTT
>NA|TRBV28|NA|TRBJ1-3
CASSFGSGNTIYF
TGTGCCAGCAGTTTTGGCTCTGGAAACACCATATATTTT
>NA|TRBV6-5|TRBD1|TRBJ2-5
CASSATGSLTQYF
TGTGCCAGCAGTGCGACAGGGTCCCTGACCCAGTACTTC
>NA|TRBV29-1|TRBD1|TRBJ1-1
CSVGVRGSNTEAFF
TGCAGCGTGGGAGTCAGGGGGTCGAACACTGAAGCTTTCTTT
>NA|TRBV30|NA|TRBJ2-2
CAWSVRNRAFTGELFF
TGTGCCTGGAGTGTACGAAACAGGGCCTTCACCGGGGAGCTGTTTTTT
>NA|TRBV7-7|TRBD1|TRBJ2-5
CASSMTGFGETQYF
TGTGCTAGCAGCATGACAGGGTTCGGGGAGACCCAGTACTTC
>NA|TRBV10-3|NA|TRBJ2-6
CAITPGLSSGANVLTF
TGTGCCATCACCCCGGGGCTGAGCTCTGGGGCCAACGTCCTGACTTTC
>NA|TRBV27|TRBD1|TRBJ1-5
CASSPRTGLNQPQHF
TGTGCCAGCAGTCCCCGGACAGGACTAAATCAGCCCCAGCATTTT